This T cell receptor (beta chain) was obtained from a study of blood T cell repertoires in COVID-19. Overall study context: COVID-19 samples, acute and convalescent, were from the United States, Italy and Spain. The analysed material was cDNA or gDNA that came from T cells, B-cell-depleted T cells, or PBMCs.

The germline V and J ends were trimmed by 2 bases and 4 bases, with 17 bases remaining between them. Germline values: CDR1 SGHDN, CDR2 FVKESK. The CDR3 has 16 amino acids. Per the authors' pipeline: For nucleated cells, counts were estimated from reference gene primer amplification. TCRdb's table, derived via immunoSEQ multiplex PCR, lists solely in-frame clones and lacks some. The DNA was the basis for D and trimming; V, J and clone size are from that table. The data hold tens of thousands of clones, with roughly nine tenths observed a single time. Sequenced: peripheral blood. The chain has TRBV14 and TRBJ2-5, with D hard to call. The TCR sequence derives from a human donor in a cohort sampled during active COVID-19. CDR3: CASSQRTILGLETQYF. CDR3 nucleotide sequence: TGTGCCAGCAGCCAACGAACCATCCTAGGTCTAGAGACCCAGTACTTC.